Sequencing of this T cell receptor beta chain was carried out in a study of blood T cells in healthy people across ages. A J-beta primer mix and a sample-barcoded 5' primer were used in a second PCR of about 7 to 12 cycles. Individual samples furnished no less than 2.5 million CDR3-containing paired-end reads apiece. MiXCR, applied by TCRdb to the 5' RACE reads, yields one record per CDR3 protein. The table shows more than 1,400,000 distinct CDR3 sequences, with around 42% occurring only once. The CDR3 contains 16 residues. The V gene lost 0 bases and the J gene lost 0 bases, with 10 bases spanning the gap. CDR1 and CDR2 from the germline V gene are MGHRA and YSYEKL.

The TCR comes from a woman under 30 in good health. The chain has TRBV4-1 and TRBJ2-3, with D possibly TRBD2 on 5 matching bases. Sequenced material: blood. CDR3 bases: TGCGCCAGCAGCCAAGAGGGCGGGTCTAGCACAGATACGCAGTATTTT. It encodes CASSQEGGSSTDTQYF.